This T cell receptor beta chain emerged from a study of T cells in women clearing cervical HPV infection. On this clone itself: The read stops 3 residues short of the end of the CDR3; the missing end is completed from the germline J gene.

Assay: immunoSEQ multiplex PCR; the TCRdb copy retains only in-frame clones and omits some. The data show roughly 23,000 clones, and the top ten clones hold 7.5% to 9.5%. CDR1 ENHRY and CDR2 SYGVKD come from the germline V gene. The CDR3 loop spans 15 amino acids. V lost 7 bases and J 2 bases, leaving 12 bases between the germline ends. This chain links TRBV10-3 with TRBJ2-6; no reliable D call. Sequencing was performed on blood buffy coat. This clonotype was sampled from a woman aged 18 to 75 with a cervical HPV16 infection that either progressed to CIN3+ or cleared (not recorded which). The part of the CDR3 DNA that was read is TGTGCCATCACCAATGAGGCAGCTGGGGCCAACGTC. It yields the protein CAITNEAAGANV. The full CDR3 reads CAITNEAAGANVLTF.